The rows below give T cell receptor beta chains drawn from one sample of a study of blood T cell repertoires in COVID-19. The assay was immunoSEQ multiplex PCR, and TCRdb's table has in-frame clones only and misses some. The table includes some 220,000 clones, around 84% detected once. Sequenced sample: peripheral blood. Receptors were obtained from a human donor in a cohort sampled during active COVID-19. The CDR3 runs from the conserved cysteine through the conserved F or W. A D gene is named only where the DNA matches it firmly. Expanded clones get a size class; other rows say once, few or many, or leave the size out.

length: 14
size: few
V: TRBV5-6
D: .
J: TRBJ2-7
CDR3: CASSLGQEIYEQYF
DNA: TGTGCCAGCAGCTTGGGACAGGAGATCTACGAGCAGTACTTC

length: 15
size: .
V: TRBV27
D: TRBD2
J: TRBJ2-7
CDR3: CASSLSTSAYYEQYF
DNA: TGTGCCAGCAGTTTATCTACTAGCGCCTACTACGAGCAGTACTTC

length: 10
size: .
V: TRBV2
D: .
J: TRBJ2-7
CDR3: CAINSDEQYF
DNA: TGTGCCATTAACTCTGACGAGCAGTACTTC

length: 16
size: .
V: TRBV3-1/TRBV3-2
D: .
J: TRBJ1-4
CDR3: CASSQDNLQVPEKLFF
DNA: TGTGCCAGCAGCCAAGATAATTTGCAGGTACCGGAAAAACTGTTTTTT

length: 14
size: few
V: TRBV5-6
D: .
J: TRBJ2-3
CDR3: CASSLTSSTDTQYF
DNA: TGTGCCAGCAGCTTGACAAGTAGCACAGATACGCAGTATTTT

length: 14
size: .
V: TRBV5-1
D: .
J: TRBJ2-7
CDR3: CASSRQTGINEQYF
DNA: TGCGCCAGCAGCCGGCAAACAGGGATCAACGAGCAGTACTTC

length: 16
size: .
V: TRBV27
D: .
J: TRBJ2-3
CDR3: CASTSYPDRFGDTQYF
DNA: TGTGCCAGCACCTCATACCCGGACAGATTCGGAGATACGCAGTATTTT

length: 13
size: .
V: TRBV9
D: .
J: TRBJ2-7
CDR3: CASSVGSVYEQYF
DNA: TGTGCCAGCAGCGTAGGATCGGTCTACGAGCAGTACTTC

length: 15
size: once
V: TRBV2
D: TRBD2
J: TRBJ2-7
CDR3: CASSLPGSGRGEQYF
DNA: TGTGCCAGCAGTCTCCCGGGTAGCGGGAGGGGCGAGCAGTACTTC

length: 18
size: .
V: TRBV28
D: TRBD2
J: TRBJ2-7
CDR3: CASTSLPGLAGVVEEQYF
DNA: TGTGCCAGCACTTCCCTTCCGGGACTAGCGGGAGTAGTTGAAGAGCAGTACTTC